These 21 T cell receptor beta chains were sequenced from one sample in a study of technical replicates of blood from a few donors. Libraries were prepared by immunoSEQ multiplex PCR; TCRdb keeps only in-frame clonotypes and omits some of them. Of some 14,000 clones detected, more than 75% appear once; the ten largest clones hold approximately 12%. The sequenced material came from PBMCs. The source is a human donor in good health.

This clone was picked up a small number of times. The rearrangement links TRBV7-9 to TRBJ1-1; 9 positions agree with TRBD1. V lost 6 bases, J lost 4 bases, and 6 bases stayed unmatched. The length of the CDR3 is 14 residues. Germline V gene lookup returns CDR1 SEHNR and CDR2 FQNEAQ (reference sequence). This CDR3 reads CASRTGGPLTEAFF. The CDR3 DNA reads TGTGCCAGCAGGACAGGGGGACCCCTCACTGAAGCTTTCTTT.

The chain combines TRBV10-2 with TRBJ2-7, with a tentative D call TRBD2 (6 bases). V lost 1 base and J 0 bases, leaving 13 bases between the germline ends. The CDR3 is 16 amino acids. Germline V CDR1 and CDR2: WSHSY, SAAADI. CDR3 in amino acids: CASSEFAGYGSYEQYF. The CDR3 nucleotides read TGCGCCAGCAGTGAGTTTGCGGGATATGGCTCCTACGAGCAGTACTTC.

Here the CDR3 DNA reads TGTGCCAGCAGTTACTCTATGGGCTCCGGGGAGCTGTTTTTT. Its protein is CASSYSMGSGELFF. This rearrangement joins TRBV6-5 to TRBJ2-2; D is uncertain. CDR1 and CDR2 (germline): MNHEY, SVGAGI. The CDR3 has 14 residues. The V end lost 0 bases, the J end lost 6 bases, and 8 bases lay between the germline ends.

This clone was detected only a few times. The CDR3 here is CASSRGQGATEAFF. CDR3 DNA sequence: TGTGCCAGCAGCAGAGGTCAGGGGGCCACTGAAGCTTTCTTT. J is TRBJ1-1 and V is TRBV9; TRBD1 matches at 8 bases. Per germline, CDR1 SGDLS and CDR2 YYNGEE. J gave up 4 bases and V 4 bases, and 6 bases lay outside the gene matches. The CDR3 is 14 amino acids.

This chain links TRBV30 with TRBJ2-4; D gene ambiguous. The CDR3 spans 13 residues. Germline CDR1 is GTSNPN and CDR2 is SVGIG (reference sequence). V lost 7 bases to trimming and J lost 1 base, with 11 bases between them. DNA of the CDR3: TGTGCCTTTTCCCCCGGGGCCAAAAACATTCAGTACTTC. Translating gives CAFSPGAKNIQYF.

The chain links TRBV19 to TRBJ1-5; the match to TRBD1 covers 7 bases. The ends lost 5 bases at V and 4 bases at J; junction bases unmatched: 8. This CDR3 spans 15 amino acids. Germline V lookup: CDR1 LNHDA, CDR2 SQIVND (reference sequence). The DNA of the CDR3 is TGTGCCAGTAGTCTAACGACAGGGTGGAATCAGCCCCAGCATTTT. Translated: CASSLTTGWNQPQHF.

The chain carries TRBV10-3 and TRBJ2-7; 11 nucleotides line up with TRBD2. Germline lookup yields CDR1 ENHRY and CDR2 SYGVKD. The CDR3 has 15 amino acids. The trim removed 1 base at V and 7 bases at J, leaving 6 bases unmatched. The CDR3 loop reads CAISEFTSGSGEQYF. CDR3 in DNA: TGTGCCATCAGTGAGTTTACTAGCGGGAGCGGGGAGCAGTACTTC.

The chain uses TRBV28 and TRBJ1-5; D might be TRBD1 (5 bases). This CDR3 is built from 14 residues. The V gene's germline CDR1 is MDHEN and CDR2 SYDVKM. Trimming took 5 bases from V and 0 from J, leaving 8 bases between them. CDR3 sequence reads: CASSTGFSNQPQHF. CDR3 sequence (DNA): TGTGCCAGCAGTACAGGATTTAGCAATCAGCCCCAGCATTTT.

Only a few counts were recorded for this clone. The chain has TRBV19 and TRBJ1-1; 8 nucleotides agree with TRBD1. Germline CDR1 LNHDA, CDR2 SQIVND (reference sequence). The trim removed 4 bases at V and 4 bases at J, leaving 5 bases unmatched. The CDR3 sequence is 14 residues long. CDR3 sequence: CASSTTGVRTEAFF. CDR3 sequence (DNA): TGTGCCAGTAGTACGACAGGGGTACGCACTGAAGCTTTCTTT.

V is TRBV18 and J is TRBJ2-7, with TRBD1 matching over 12 bases. The germline CDR1 and CDR2 sequences are KGHSH and LQKENI. The ends lost 6 bases at V and 2 bases at J; junction bases unmatched: 5. CDR3 length equals 15 residues. Here the CDR3 reads CASSPGQGATYEQYF. The CDR3 DNA reads TGTGCCAGCTCGCCGGGACAGGGGGCCACCTACGAGCAGTACTTC.

This chain links TRBV27 with TRBJ2-2, with 9 bases identical to TRBD2. The CDR3 runs to 19 residues. Germline V CDR1 and CDR2: MNHEY, SMNVEV (reference sequence). The V gene end was trimmed by 1 base and the J gene end by 0 bases; junction bases not matched to a gene: 9. This chain's CDR3 is CASSLFNPLAGTNTGELFF. CDR3 sequence (DNA): TGTGCCAGCAGTTTATTCAACCCGCTAGCGGGAACGAACACCGGGGAGCTGTTTTTT.

The chain has TRBV30 and TRBJ2-3; D might be TRBD2 (5 bases). V lost 2 bases and J 7 bases, leaving 7 bases between the germline ends. Germline assignment: CDR1 GTSNPN and CDR2 SVGIG (reference sequence). The CDR3 runs 11 residues. This chain's CDR3 is CAWSTGNTQYF. CDR3 in DNA: TGTGCCTGGAGTACGGGGAATACGCAGTATTTT.

V and J are TRBV13 and TRBJ2-7, with 10 bases aligning to TRBD2. Germline V gene data show CDR1 as PRHDT and CDR2 as FYEKMQ (reference sequence). The CDR3 loop spans 16 amino acids. With 6 bases clipped from V and 1 base from J, the junction kept 9 bases outside the gene matches. The CDR3 loop is CASSAGLAVLSYEQYF. DNA of the CDR3: TGTGCCAGCAGTGCCGGACTAGCGGTTCTATCCTACGAGCAGTACTTC.

The genes are TRBV6-1 and TRBJ2-2; no firm D call. Trimming left V 1 base short and J 7 bases short, with 16 bases between. The germline gives CDR1 MNHNS, CDR2 SASEGT. The CDR3 covers 16 residues. The CDR3: CASSEVRSSWSGELFF. CDR3 sequence (DNA): TGTGCCAGCAGTGAAGTAAGGAGTTCGTGGAGCGGGGAGCTGTTTTTT.

The rearrangement joins TRBV2 to TRBJ1-4; no definite D call. The length of the CDR3 is 16 residues. V lost 2 bases to trimming and J lost 0 bases, with 10 bases between them. CDR1 is SNHLY, CDR2 FYNNEI, per germline. CDR3: CASSELAGSTNEKLFF. The CDR3 DNA reads as TGTGCCAGCAGTGAACTAGCGGGATCAACTAATGAAAAACTGTTTTTT.

The V and J genes are TRBV7-7 and TRBJ2-7; D is possibly TRBD2 (5 bases). This CDR3 has 13 amino acids. Looked up from germline, CDR1 is SSHAT and CDR2 is FNYEAQ (reference sequence). Between the trimmed V and J ends, which lost 5 bases and 2 bases, there was a span of 10 bases. The CDR3 DNA is TGTGCCAGCAGCCCCACCGGGACCTACGAGCAGTACTTC. Residues: CASSPTGTYEQYF.

The genes are TRBV9 and TRBJ2-3; 7 bases line up with TRBD2. The CDR3 consists of 13 residues. Trimming removed 7 bases from V and 5 bases from J; junction bases left unmatched: 7. Germline V gene data show CDR1 as SGDLS and CDR2 as YYNGEE. The CDR3 coding sequence is TGTGCCAGCGGGAGGGCCGTGGGAGATACGCAGTATTTT. Its protein product is CASGRAVGDTQYF.

This clone was seen only a few times. V is TRBV7-9 and J is TRBJ2-2; D ambiguous. The ends were cut back, 4 bases at V and 6 bases at J, with 9 bases in the middle. The CDR3 length is 13 residues. Germline loops: CDR1 SEHNR, CDR2 FQNEAQ (reference sequence). The CDR3 DNA reads TGTGCCAGCAGCTCCATTCTAGCCGGGGAGCTGTTTTTT. Residues: CASSSILAGELFF.

CDR3 sequence (DNA): TGTGCCAGCAGTTTATCTGGGGGGGTGGGCTGGGGCTACACCTTC. It translates to CASSLSGGVGWGYTF. V is TRBV28 and J is TRBJ1-2; weak D call: TRBD1 (5 bases). CDR1 MDHEN and CDR2 SYDVKM come from the germline V gene. The CDR3 consists of 15 residues. The ends were cut back, 1 base at V and 8 bases at J, with 17 bases in the middle.

This CDR3 is CATSRPLMSGLAGNTGELFF. Written as DNA, the CDR3 is TGTGCCACCAGCAGACCTCTTATGAGTGGACTAGCGGGAAATACCGGGGAGCTGTTTTTT. The chain is built from TRBV15 and TRBJ2-2; 12 bases are a match to TRBD2. V lost 2 bases and J lost 5; bases outside the gene matches: 15. Germline lookup yields CDR1 LNHNV and CDR2 YYDKDF (reference sequence). The length of the CDR3 is 20 residues. The full variable domain, rest sourced from reference TRBV15 and TRBJ2-2, is DAMVIQNPRYQVTQFGKPVTLSCSQTLNHNVMYWYQQKSSQAPKLLFHYYDKDFNNEADTPDNFQSRRPNTSFCFLDIRSPGLGDTAMYLCATSRPLMSGLAGNTGELFFGEGSRLTVL.

This sequence joins TRBV6-1 and TRBJ1-2; a weak D match, TRBD1 (5 bases). V shed 6 bases and J shed 2 bases, with 10 bases lying between them. Germline CDR1 is MNHNS and CDR2 is SASEGT. The CDR3 spans 13 residues. The CDR3 loop is CASRNRGNYGYTF. CDR3 bases: TGTGCCAGCAGGAACCGGGGGAACTATGGCTACACCTTC.